These T cell receptor beta chains were read from a single sample in a study of T cell repertoires in cytomegalovirus infection. From the reads, TCRdb called clonotypes with MiXCR, one entry per CDR3 protein. This sample yields about 830,000 distinct CDR3 sequences, of which over 25% are seen a single time; around 12% belongs to the top ten. Their antigens are not known. Sample: cultured CD8+ T cells from PBMCs, taken from culture after CMV antigen stimulation. The receptor set was obtained from a human donor in good health (CMV status not recorded). Some clones in this sample may be carry-over from other donors' samples. Each CDR3 is given with its conserved first and last residue. D genes are given only for firm matches. Not every row has a clone size; where given, it reads once, few, many or a size class.

v_call	cdr3_length	j_call	d_call	clone_size	cdr3_aa	cdr3_nt
TRBV29-1	14	TRBJ2-2	-	-	CSVFSRGNTGELFF	TGCAGCGTTTTTTCCAGGGGGAACACCGGGGAGCTGTTTTTT
TRBV7-8	14	TRBJ1-2	-	-	CASSLGGLHYGYTF	TGTGCCAGCAGCTTAGGGGGACTCCACTATGGCTACACCTTC
TRBV27	13	TRBJ1-1	TRBD1	-	CASSFGQGNEAFF	TGTGCCAGCAGTTTCGGACAGGGTAATGAAGCTTTCTTT
TRBV6-2/TRBV6-3	16	TRBJ2-1	TRBD1	few	CASGEDRGFKNNEQFF	TGTGCCAGCGGGGAAGACAGGGGCTTTAAAAACAATGAGCAGTTCTTC
TRBV7-6	14	TRBJ2-2	-	few	CASSRMENTGELFF	TGTGCCAGCAGTCGCATGGAGAACACCGGGGAGCTGTTTTTT
TRBV6-5	17	TRBJ1-1	-	few	CASSYSGERGMNTEAFF	TGTGCCAGCAGTTACTCGGGGGAACGGGGCATGAACACTGAAGCTTTCTTT
TRBV7-9	12	TRBJ2-2	-	-	CASASHTGELFF	TGTGCCAGCGCCTCGCACACCGGGGAGCTGTTTTTT
TRBV7-9	14	TRBJ1-5	-	-	CASSLPGARQPQHF	TGTGCCAGCAGCTTACCAGGGGCGCGGCAGCCCCAGCATTTT
TRBV6-5	16	TRBJ2-3	TRBD2	-	CASSYFSGGSTDTQYF	TGTGCCAGCAGTTACTTTAGCGGGGGAAGCACAGATACGCAGTATTTT
TRBV7-2	15	TRBJ2-5	TRBD2	few	CASSWPGLAQETQYF	TGTGCCAGCAGCTGGCCGGGACTAGCGCAAGAGACCCAGTACTTC
TRBV19	15	TRBJ2-1	-	few	CASSIGRGWYNEQFF	TGTGCCAGTAGTATCGGCAGGGGCTGGTACAATGAGCAGTTCTTC
TRBV7-3	16	TRBJ2-3	-	-	CASSPRQLVSTDTQYF	TGTGCCAGCAGCCCTAGACAGCTTGTTAGCACAGATACGCAGTATTTT
TRBV12-3/TRBV12-4	15	TRBJ2-2	TRBD1	few	CASSFTGGWTGELFF	TGTGCCAGCAGTTTCACAGGGGGCTGGACCGGGGAGCTGTTTTTT
TRBV27	15	TRBJ2-6	TRBD2	few	CASSWGGYGANVLTF	TGTGCCAGCAGTTGGGGGGGTTATGGGGCCAACGTCCTGACTTTC
TRBV19	11	TRBJ1-4	-	-	CASSVPAKLFF	TGTGCCAGTAGTGTTCCTGCAAAACTGTTTTTT
TRBV9	15	TRBJ1-5	-	-	CASSPYGGGNQPQHF	TGTGCCAGCAGCCCGTACGGGGGCGGAAATCAGCCCCAGCATTTT
TRBV29-1	14	TRBJ2-5	-	few	CSALTGLGWETQYF	TGCAGCGCTTTAACGGGCCTTGGGTGGGAGACCCAGTACTTC
TRBV7-6	13	TRBJ2-1	-	few	CASSLPTQSEQFF	TGTGCCAGCAGCCTCCCAACACAGTCAGAGCAGTTCTTC
TRBV6-1	16	TRBJ2-3	-	once	CASAGTPARMLDTQYF	TGTGCCAGTGCCGGGACACCCGCGCGGATGTTAGATACGCAGTATTTT
TRBV28	14	TRBJ1-6	-	many	CASRDGQSNSPLHF	TGTGCCAGCAGAGACGGACAGTCTAATTCACCCCTCCACTTT
TRBV5-1	15	TRBJ1-1	TRBD1	-	CVSSKGQGGGTEAFF	TGCGTCAGCAGCAAGGGACAGGGAGGAGGCACTGAAGCTTTCTTT
TRBV7-9	14	TRBJ2-5	-	few	CASSSGIEAETQYF	TGTGCCAGCAGCTCCGGGATAGAGGCGGAGACCCAGTACTTC
TRBV29-1	11	TRBJ2-7	-	few	CSAVQHSQQYF	TGCAGCGCCGTTCAGCACTCGCAGCAGTACTTC
TRBV27	16	TRBJ1-2	-	-	CASSLRATSGSYGYTF	TGTGCCAGCAGCCTTAGAGCCACCAGCGGGAGCTATGGCTACACCTTC
TRBV19	17	TRBJ2-2	TRBD2	-	CASSITSGDLDTGELFF	TGTGCCAGTAGTATCACTAGCGGGGACTTGGACACCGGGGAGCTGTTTTTT
TRBV12-3/TRBV12-4	12	TRBJ2-1	-	-	CASSPRRLDQFF	TGTGCCAGCAGCCCACGGCGACTAGATCAGTTCTTC
TRBV6-6	15	TRBJ1-2	-	few	CASSSSGVTNYGYTF	TGTGCCAGCAGTTCGTCTGGGGTTACTAACTATGGCTACACCTTC
TRBV6-5	14	TRBJ1-2	-	-	CASSYSGSTYGYTF	TGTGCCAGCAGTTACTCGGGGTCCACATATGGCTACACCTTC
TRBV9	13	TRBJ2-3	-	-	CASSVQGQDTQYF	TGTGCCAGCAGCGTTCAGGGACAAGATACGCAGTATTTT
TRBV9	15	TRBJ1-2	TRBD1	-	CASSAPTGGVGGYTF	TGTGCCAGCAGCGCCCCCACAGGGGGCGTTGGTGGCTACACCTTC
TRBV29-1	11	TRBJ1-1	-	-	CSVDRDAEAFF	TGCAGCGTTGACAGGGACGCTGAAGCTTTCTTT
TRBV3-1	16	TRBJ2-1	-	-	CVSSQGVTKRVDEQFF	TGTGTCAGCAGCCAAGGGGTTACTAAGAGGGTGGATGAGCAGTTCTTC
TRBV20-1	15	TRBJ1-2	-	few	CSARDYRGSEYGYTF	TGCAGTGCTAGAGATTATCGGGGTTCTGAGTATGGCTACACCTTC
TRBV2	15	TRBJ2-1	TRBD2	-	CASTRGTSGRDEQFF	TGTGCCAGCACTCGCGGGACTAGCGGCCGCGATGAGCAGTTCTTC
TRBV6-4	16	TRBJ2-2	TRBD2	-	CASSDFERGLTGELFF	TGTGCCAGCAGTGACTTTGAGCGGGGGTTAACCGGGGAGCTGTTTTTT
TRBV27	15	TRBJ2-5	-	-	CASSLSPGALETQYF	TGTGCCAGCAGTTTATCCCCGGGGGCACTAGAGACCCAGTACTTC
TRBV7-6	17	TRBJ2-5	TRBD2	few	CASSLRLAGPPGQTQYF	TGTGCCAGCAGCCTTCGACTAGCGGGCCCTCCGGGGCAGACCCAGTACTTC
TRBV27	14	TRBJ1-1	-	-	CASSGVGRVTEAFF	TGTGCCAGCAGTGGGGTCGGGAGAGTGACTGAAGCTTTCTTT
TRBV7-9	16	TRBJ2-1	TRBD2	-	CASSLRLAENYNEQFF	TGTGCCAGCAGCTTACGCCTAGCGGAGAACTACAATGAGCAGTTCTTC
TRBV20-1	11	TRBJ2-1	-	-	CSAREGPPQFF	TGCAGTGCTAGAGAGGGGCCCCCCCAGTTCTTC
TRBV5-6	17	TRBJ2-2	TRBD2	few	CASSSPLGVAGPGELFF	TGTGCCAGCAGCTCCCCCCTTGGAGTAGCGGGGCCCGGGGAGCTGTTTTTT
TRBV27	13	TRBJ2-2	-	few	CASSEGPTGELFF	TGTGCCAGCAGTGAGGGTCCCACCGGGGAGCTGTTTTTT
TRBV20-1	17	TRBJ2-3	-	-	CSAMDPWVGASTDTQYF	TGCAGTGCTATGGACCCGTGGGTGGGAGCTAGCACAGATACGCAGTATTTT
TRBV27	17	TRBJ2-1	-	-	CASSFPPGANGFNEQFF	TGTGCCAGCAGTTTTCCCCCGGGGGCGAATGGGTTCAATGAGCAGTTCTTC
TRBV19	15	TRBJ2-5	-	-	CASSSRREYQETQYF	TGTGCCAGTAGCTCAAGAAGGGAGTACCAAGAGACCCAGTACTTC
TRBV7-9	17	TRBJ1-4	-	few	CASSDSLRPSANEKLFF	TGTGCCAGCAGCGATTCCCTCAGACCTTCGGCTAATGAAAAACTGTTTTTT
TRBV28	14	TRBJ2-1	-	few	CASSLYRLGNEQFF	TGTGCCAGCAGTTTGTACCGGTTAGGGAATGAGCAGTTCTTC
TRBV4-2	16	TRBJ1-5	TRBD1	-	CASSQRTGQGNQPQHF	TGTGCCAGCAGCCAAAGGACAGGGCAAGGCAATCAGCCCCAGCATTTT
TRBV6-5	14	TRBJ1-5	-	-	CASTPWEGGQPQHF	TGTGCCAGCACCCCCTGGGAGGGAGGTCAGCCCCAGCATTTT
TRBV7-2	14	TRBJ1-5	-	-	CASSPRGGYQPQHF	TGTGCCAGCAGCCCGCGGGGGGGGTATCAGCCCCAGCATTTT
TRBV12-3/TRBV12-4	15	TRBJ2-6	-	few	CARPLKGSGANVLTF	TGTGCCAGACCTCTTAAGGGGTCTGGGGCCAACGTCCTGACTTTC
TRBV24-1	13	TRBJ2-3	-	-	CATSDHSTDTQYF	TGTGCCACCAGTGATCATAGCACAGATACGCAGTATTTT
TRBV7-2	13	TRBJ1-2	-	many	CASSLGIWDGYTF	TGTGCCAGCAGCCTAGGGATTTGGGATGGCTACACCTTC
TRBV9	15	TRBJ1-1	-	few	CASSPQPAGPTEAFF	TGTGCCAGCAGCCCACAGCCGGCAGGACCCACTGAAGCTTTCTTT